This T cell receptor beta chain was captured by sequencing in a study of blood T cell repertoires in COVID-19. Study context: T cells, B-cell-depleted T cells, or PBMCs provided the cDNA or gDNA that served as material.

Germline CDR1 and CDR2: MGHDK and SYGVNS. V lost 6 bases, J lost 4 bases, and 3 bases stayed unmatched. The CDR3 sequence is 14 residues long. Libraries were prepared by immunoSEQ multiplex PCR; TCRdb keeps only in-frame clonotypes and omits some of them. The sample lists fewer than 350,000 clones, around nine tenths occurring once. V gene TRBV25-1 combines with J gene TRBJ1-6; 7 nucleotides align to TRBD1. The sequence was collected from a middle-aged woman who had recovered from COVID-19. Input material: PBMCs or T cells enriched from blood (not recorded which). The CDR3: CASRRDRYNSPLHF. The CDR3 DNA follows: TGTGCCAGCAGGCGGGACAGATATAATTCACCCCTCCACTTT.